The TCR beta chain under discussion was sequenced for a study of CD8 T cells in Susac syndrome. RNA totalling roughly 0.5 to 1 ug underwent reverse transcription with random hexamers. TCRdb used MiXCR to reprocess the immunoSEQ multiplex PCR reads, holding one entry per CDR3 protein. The table has about 200,000 distinct CDR3 sequences, more than 90% seen once; the top ten hold around 0.085%. The germline gives CDR1 SEHNR, CDR2 FQNEAQ (reference sequence). V trimming: 5 bases; J trimming: 5 bases; junction bases outside the gene matches: 12. The CDR3 spans 17 residues. The source of this sequence is a human donor with multiple sclerosis. Sequencing was done on a sample of CD4+ T cells from PBMCs. This sequence joins TRBV7-9 and TRBJ2-3; TRBD2 aligns across 11 bases. CDR3 DNA: TGTGCCAGCAGCCCCCTAGTGGGACTAGCGGTTGGAGATACGCAGTATTTT. Translating it yields CASSPLVGLAVGDTQYF.